The entry that follows covers one T cell receptor beta chain sequence. Its antigen is unknown. TCRdb reworked the 5' RACE reads into one entry per CDR3 protein, no DNA. Its table records 150,000 to 160,000 distinct CDR3 sequences. The data were obtained in a study of T cells expressing NK-cell markers. Study in general: It was from sorted CD3+CD56+NKG2C+, CD3+CD56+NKG2C- and CD3+CD56-NKG2C+ T cells that TCR beta repertoires came. Eight donors were sequenced, seven testing HCMV-seropositive and one testing seronegative.

The study, taken as a whole, reports: In a handful of donors, dominant CD3+CD56+NKG2C+ clones formed about 1.0-7.0% of CD8+ cells.

Sequences were obtained from blood T cells: a sorted CD56 or NKG2C T cell subset, CD4+ or CD8+ T cells, or bulk PBMC T cells (not recorded which). The clonotype was recovered from a woman between 45 and 60 years old in good health.

This chain's CDR3 is CASSPTARRELGIGTQYF. V is TRBV7-4 and J is TRBJ2-3; TCRdb calls TRBD2, which cannot be checked without DNA. The CDR3 runs 18 residues. CDR1 SGHVT and CDR2 SQSDAQ come from the germline V gene.